The subject of this entry is one TCR beta chain. The antigen is undetermined. The record originates from a study of cytomegalovirus exposure and HLA in healthy donors. Across the study: Out of about 180 million T cells, an earlier analysis found roughly 110 million unique TCR beta sequences in total.

Germline V gene sequence: CDR1 SGDLS, CDR2 YYNGEE. Trimming took 0 bases from V and 5 from J, leaving 9 bases between them. The CDR3 consists of 13 residues. Study-wide results and caveats: Earlier analysis found most TCR beta V segments productive about 87% or about 30% of the time. Follow-up analysis later connected one missense variant in DCLRE1C with trimming of TCR beta V- and J-genes. Cytomegalovirus status, reportedly, was diagnosed with high specificity and sensitivity by the classifier.

It was with 60 Vbeta and 13 Jbeta primers that the PCR ran. The repertoire was sequenced with immunoSEQ multiplex PCR; TCRdb's copy has only in-frame clones and lacks some. The sample includes about 120,000 clones, 6.5% to 9.5% of them seen just once. The clonotype originates from a woman in her forties in good health and CMV-seropositive. This chain uses TRBV9 with TRBJ2-7; D may be TRBD1 (5 bases). The material sequenced was PBMCs. This CDR3 is CASSVDVGDEQYF. CDR3 bases: TGTGCCAGCAGCGTAGATGTAGGGGACGAGCAGTACTTC. The full variable domain, with the rest looked up from reference TRBV9 and TRBJ2-7, is DSGVTQTPKHLITATGQRVTLRCSPRSGDLSVYWYQQSLDQGLQFLIQYYNGEERAKGNILERFSAQQFPDLHSELNLSSLELGDSALYFCASSVDVGDEQYFGPGTRLTVT.